This TCR beta chain originates from a study of T cells in Graves' hyperthyroidism and ophthalmopathy. CDR1 and CDR2 (germline): WSHSY, SAAADI. The CDR3 spans 15 residues. Trimming cost V 7 bases and J 3 bases; bases outside gene matches: 6. RNA transcripts gave rise to amplified TCR beta CDR3 regions. The HTBI primer set served for first-round RT-PCR of the TCR CDR3. TCRdb reprocessed the multiplex PCR reads via MiXCR and lists one record per CDR3 protein. The table includes a few hundred thousand distinct CDR3 sequences, about 46% detected once. This clonotype was counted many times. The chain employs TRBV10-2 and TRBJ2-6, with 7 bases fitting TRBD1. The clonotype originates from an adult woman with Graves' disease, either hyperthyroidism or ophthalmopathy (not recorded which). The specimen was peripheral blood or thyroid tissue (not recorded which). The CDR3 region has the DNA TGCGCCAGCACCCTAACAGGGGTTGGGGCCAACGTCCTGACTTTC. Translating it yields CASTLTGVGANVLTF.